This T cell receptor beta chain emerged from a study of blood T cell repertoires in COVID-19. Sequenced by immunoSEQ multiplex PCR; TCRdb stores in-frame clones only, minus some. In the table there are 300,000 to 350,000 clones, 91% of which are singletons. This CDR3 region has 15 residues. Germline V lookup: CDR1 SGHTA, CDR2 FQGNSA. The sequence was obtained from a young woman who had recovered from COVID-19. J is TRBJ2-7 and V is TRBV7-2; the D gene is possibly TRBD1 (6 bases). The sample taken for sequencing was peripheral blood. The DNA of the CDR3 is TGTGCCAGCACCTTACACCACAGGGAGAGCAACGAGCAGTACGTC. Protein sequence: CASTLHHRESNEQYV.